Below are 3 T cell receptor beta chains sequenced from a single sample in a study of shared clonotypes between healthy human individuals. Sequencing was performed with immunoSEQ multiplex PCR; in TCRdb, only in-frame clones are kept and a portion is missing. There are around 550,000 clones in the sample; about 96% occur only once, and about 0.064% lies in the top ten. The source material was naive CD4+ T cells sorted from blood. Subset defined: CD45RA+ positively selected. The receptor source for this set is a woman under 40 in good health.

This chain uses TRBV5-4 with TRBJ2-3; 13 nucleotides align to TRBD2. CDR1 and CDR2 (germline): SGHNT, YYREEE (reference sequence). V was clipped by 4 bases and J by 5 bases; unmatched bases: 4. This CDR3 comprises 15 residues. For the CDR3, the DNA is TGTGCCAGCAGCCTCGGACTAGCGGGAGTAGATACGCAGTATTTT. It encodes CASSLGLAGVDTQYF. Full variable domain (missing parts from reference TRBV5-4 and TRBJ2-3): ETGVTQSPTHLIKTRGQQVTLRCSSQSGHNTVSWYQQALGQGPQFIFQYYREEENGRGNFPPRFSGLQFPNYSSELNVNALELDDSALYLCASSLGLAGVDTQYFGPGTRLTVL.

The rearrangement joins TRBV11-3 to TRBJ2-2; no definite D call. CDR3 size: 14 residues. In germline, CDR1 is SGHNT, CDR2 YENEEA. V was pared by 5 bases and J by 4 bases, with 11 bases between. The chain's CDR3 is CASSRGPGTGELFF. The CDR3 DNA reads TGTGCCAGCAGCCGAGGCCCGGGCACCGGGGAGCTGTTTTTT.

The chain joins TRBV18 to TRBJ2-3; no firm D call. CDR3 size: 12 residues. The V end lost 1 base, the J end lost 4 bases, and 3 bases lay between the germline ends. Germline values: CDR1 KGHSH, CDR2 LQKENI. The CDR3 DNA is TGTGCCAGCTCACCACGTGCAGATACGCAGTATTTT. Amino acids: CASSPRADTQYF.